One sample yielded the 20 T cell receptor beta chains listed below, sequenced in a study of blood T cell repertoires in COVID-19. Assay: immunoSEQ multiplex PCR; the TCRdb copy retains only in-frame clones and omits some. The data show more than 250,000 clones, around four fifths seen once. The sample taken for sequencing was peripheral blood. Receptor source: a woman aged 50 to 60 with acute or convalescent COVID-19.

The V and J genes are TRBV10-1 and TRBJ2-3; 10 positions agree with TRBD2. Germline-derived CDR1 and CDR2 are WNHNN and SYGVQD (reference sequence). This CDR3 spans 23 amino acids. V dropped 2 bases and J dropped 2; count of bases not matched to a gene: 25. The CDR3 nucleotides are TGCGCCAGCAGTGAGGCCCCCAGGGGGGCCCTTCTGAGCGGGAGGGCCTTCACAGATACGCAGTATTTT. As protein: CASSEAPRGALLSGRAFTDTQYF.

This sequence joins TRBV5-1 and TRBJ1-5; tentatively, D is TRBD1 (6 bases). Trimming shortened V by 8 bases and J by 2 bases, and 17 bases separated the two germline ends. The CDR3 has 15 amino acids. Germline V gene data show CDR1 as SGHRS and CDR2 as YFSETQ. The CDR3 nucleotides read TGCGCCAGGGGACATTTCGATTTGGGCAATCAGCCCCAGCATTTT. Translating gives CARGHFDLGNQPQHF.

The chain uses TRBV4-2 and TRBJ2-5; no clear D gene. The CDR3 has 13 residues. Trimming cost V 1 base and J 4 bases, with 7 bases left between them. Germline V CDR1 and CDR2: LGHNA, YNFKEQ. As DNA, the CDR3 is TGTGCCAGCAGCCAAGCAGAAACAGAGACCCAGTACTTC. It yields the protein CASSQAETETQYF.

This rearrangement joins TRBV4-2 to TRBJ2-5; the D gene is possibly TRBD1 (6 bases). The CDR3 totals 16 residues. V lost 1 base and J 5 bases, leaving 17 bases between the germline ends. CDR1 LGHNA and CDR2 YNFKEQ come from the germline V gene. The CDR3 bases are TGTGCCAGCAGCCAAGGTGGAACAGGGAATTGGGAGACCCAGTACTTC. Encoded protein: CASSQGGTGNWETQYF.

The rearrangement links TRBV7-7 to TRBJ2-2, with 10 positions matching TRBD1. Trimming took 4 bases from V and 6 from J; bases not matched to a gene: 11. Germline V gene sequence: CDR1 SSHAT, CDR2 FNYEAQ (reference sequence). The CDR3 is made up of 17 amino acids. The CDR3 sequence is CASSSSSGTGASGELFF. In nucleotides, the CDR3 is TGTGCCAGCAGCTCTTCCTCCGGGACAGGGGCATCCGGGGAGCTGTTTTTT.

Only one count was recorded for this clone. This rearrangement joins TRBV18 to TRBJ1-4; unclear D gene. Germline V CDR1 and CDR2: KGHSH, LQKENI. Trimming pared 3 bases from V and 6 bases from J, leaving 5 bases between. The CDR3 length is 12 residues. CDR3 sequence: CASSPQDEKLFF. The CDR3, as DNA: TGTGCCAGCTCACCCCAGGATGAAAAACTGTTTTTT. The full variable domain, with the rest looked up from reference TRBV18 and TRBJ1-4, is NAGVMQNPRHLVRRRGQEARLRCSPMKGHSHVYWYRQLPEEGLKFMVYLQKENIIDESGMPKERFSAEFPKEGPSILRIQQVVRGDSAAYFCASSPQDEKLFFGSGTQLSVL.

The gene calls are TRBV28 and TRBJ2-1; D unclear. The CDR3 runs to 16 residues. CDR1 MDHEN and CDR2 SYDVKM come from the germline V gene. Trimming stripped 5 bases from V and 0 bases from J, with 14 bases between. The CDR3 region has the DNA TGTGCCAGCAGTGCCGACGAAGCTAGCTCCTACAATGAGCAGTTCTTC. Amino acid sequence: CASSADEASSYNEQFF.

CDR3 in amino acids: CSASGQGGEQYV. Here the CDR3 DNA reads TGCAGTGCTAGTGGGCAGGGAGGCGAGCAGTACGTC. This chain connects TRBV20-1 to TRBJ2-7, with a possible D match to TRBD2 (6 bases). V was pared by 3 bases and J by 6 bases, with 12 bases between. The CDR3 has 12 amino acids. From germline, CDR1 is DFQATT and CDR2 SNEGSKA (reference sequence).

The genes are TRBV30 and TRBJ2-7; 10 bases are a match to TRBD2. Trimming took 4 bases from V and 7 from J; bases not matched to a gene: 16. The CDR3 length is 16 residues. CDR1 and CDR2 (germline): GTSNPN, SVGIG (reference sequence). CDR3 in DNA: TGTGCCTGGATTACTAGCGGGATTACATTTGATAATGAGCAGTACGTC. Its protein product is CAWITSGITFDNEQYV.

V is TRBV11-2 and J is TRBJ2-1; 8 nucleotides line up with TRBD2. CDR1 is SGHAT and CDR2 is FQNNGV in the germline V gene. This CDR3 comprises 13 residues. J was trimmed by 9 bases and V by 3 bases; bases with no gene match: 4. The CDR3: CASSLERESEQFF. The CDR3 bases are TGTGCCAGCAGCTTGGAGCGGGAGAGTGAGCAGTTCTTC.

V usage is TRBV6-6 and J usage is TRBJ2-5; 8 positions match TRBD2. Germline V gives CDR1 MNHNY, CDR2 SVGAGI (reference sequence). Unmatched junction bases numbered 8, after V lost 7 bases and J lost 4 bases. The CDR3 is 14 amino acids. Here the CDR3 reads CASTAGGRLETQYF. CDR3 bases: TGTGCCAGCACTGCGGGAGGACGGTTAGAGACCCAGTACTTC.

The J gene is TRBJ2-3, the V gene TRBV7-2, with 8 bases identical to TRBD2. CDR3 length equals 13 residues. V was pared by 3 bases and J by 4 bases, with 0 bases of the junction left unmatched. Germline V CDR1 and CDR2: SGHTA, FQGNSA. In DNA, the CDR3 is TGTGCCAGCAGCTTTAGCGGGGCAGATACGCAGTATTTT. It yields the protein CASSFSGADTQYF.

The chain joins TRBV9 to TRBJ2-1; 8 nucleotides match TRBD2. Trimming took 2 bases from V and 6 from J; bases not matched to a gene: 10. This CDR3 contains 16 residues. CDR1 and CDR2 (germline): SGDLS, YYNGEE. CDR3 coding DNA: TGTGCCAGCAGCGTCGGGACTAGTTCATATAGCAATGAGCAGTTCTTC. This translates into CASSVGTSSYSNEQFF.

This clone was counted between two and nine times. J is TRBJ1-3 and V is TRBV5-1; D unclear. Deletions cut 1 base from V and 0 bases from J, with 11 bases between. The V gene's germline CDR1 is SGHRS and CDR2 YFSETQ. CDR3 length: 16 amino acids. Written as DNA, the CDR3 is TGCGCCAGCAGCTTGTCCCCGTCGGTCTCTGGAAACACCATATATTTT. Its protein product is CASSLSPSVSGNTIYF.

This chain uses TRBV9 with TRBJ2-1, with D maybe TRBD2 (5 bases). Trimming shortened V by 0 bases and J by 5 bases, and 12 bases separated the two germline ends. This CDR3 contains 15 residues. Germline V gene data show CDR1 as SGDLS and CDR2 as YYNGEE. Written as DNA, the CDR3 is TGTGCCAGCAGCGTAGATACGGGAACCCACAATGAGCAGTTCTTC. This encodes CASSVDTGTHNEQFF.

The genes are TRBV27 and TRBJ1-1, with unresolved D. The V gene lost 5 bases and the J gene lost 5 bases, with 15 bases spanning the gap. CDR3 length: 14 residues. Per germline, CDR1 MNHEY and CDR2 SMNVEV (reference sequence). CDR3 sequence reads: CASSPTRQDTEAFF. The DNA for the CDR3 is TGTGCCAGCAGTCCGACAAGGCAGGATACTGAAGCTTTCTTT.

The V call is TRBV12-5, the J call TRBJ1-5; 9 bases are a match to TRBD1. The CDR3 is 16 amino acids. CDR1 and CDR2 from the germline V gene are LGHNT and FRNRAP. V shed 5 bases, J shed 0 bases, and the junction held 5 bases outside the gene matches. The CDR3 loop reads CASGPRTGDSNQPQHF. The CDR3 DNA sequence: TGTGCTAGTGGTCCCAGGACAGGGGATAGCAATCAGCCCCAGCATTTT.

This clone was observed a single time. The chain couples TRBV5-4 to TRBJ2-7; D is possibly TRBD1 (6 bases). Germline lookup yields CDR1 SGHNT and CDR2 YYREEE (reference sequence). V was clipped by 3 bases and J by 0 bases, with 10 bases between them. The CDR3 runs 14 residues. CDR3 coding DNA: TGTGCCAGCAGCTCACAGGGTTTCTCCTACGAGCAGTACTTC. Protein sequence: CASSSQGFSYEQYF.

DNA of the CDR3: TGTGCCAGCAGCTTGGATGTCCGCGGGAGAGGAAGTGAGCAGTTCTTC. This encodes CASSLDVRGRGSEQFF. The V and J genes are TRBV7-9 and TRBJ2-1; 7 bases fit TRBD2. V lost 3 bases, J lost 9 bases, and 14 bases stayed unmatched. Germline assignment: CDR1 SEHNR and CDR2 FQNEAQ (reference sequence). CDR3 size: 16 residues. The full variable domain, with the rest looked up from reference TRBV7-9 and TRBJ2-1, is DTGVSQNPRHKITKRGQNVTFRCDPISEHNRLYWYRQTLGQGPEFLTYFQNEAQLEKSRLLSDRFSAERPKGSFSTLEIQRTEQGDSAMYLCASSLDVRGRGSEQFFGPGTRLTVL.

V is TRBV6-2 or TRBV6-3 and J is TRBJ2-1; 10 nucleotides agree with TRBD2. J lost 3 bases, V lost 4 bases, and 18 bases had no gene match. CDR3 size: 20 residues. Germline V CDR1 and CDR2: MNHEY, SVGEGT. The CDR3 sequence is CASSSKNGLAVLGGYNEQFF. The DNA for the CDR3 is TGTGCCAGCAGTTCGAAGAATGGACTAGCGGTCTTAGGAGGCTACAATGAGCAGTTCTTC.